These T cell receptor beta chains were read from a single sample in a study of shared clonotypes between healthy human individuals. Here immunoSEQ multiplex PCR was the method, and the copy in TCRdb shows in-frame clones only, minus some. The repertoire holds approximately 1,000,000 clones, with 77% as singletons. Sequencing was carried out using memory CD4+ T cells from PBMCs. The receptor source for this set is a man between 18 and 35 years old in good health. Some clones in this sample may be carry-over from other donors' samples. The CDR3 runs from the conserved cysteine through the conserved F or W. A D gene is named only where the DNA matches it firmly. Size tells how often a clone was seen (once, few, many) or the class of an expanded clone, and some rows leave it out.

V,D,length,J,size,DNA,CDR3
TRBV27,.,15,TRBJ1-1,.,TGTGCCAGCAGTTTTCGTAGTTTTATTGACACTGAAGCTTTCTTT,CASSFRSFIDTEAFF
TRBV4-1,.,15,TRBJ2-3,.,TGCGCCAGCAGCCAACCCCGGAGCAGCACAGATACGCAGTATTTT,CASSQPRSSTDTQYF
TRBV30,.,15,TRBJ2-1,.,TGTGCCTGGAGTGGCACCGGGATGGGATACAATGAGCAGTTCTTC,CAWSGTGMGYNEQFF
TRBV7-3,.,15,TRBJ1-1,once,TGTGCCAGCAGCTTAAGAGGGGCGTTGAACACTGAAGCTTTCTTT,CASSLRGALNTEAFF
TRBV15,TRBD1,16,TRBJ1-4,.,TGTGCCACCAGCAGAGACGTGACAGGGGGAGGTGAAAAACTGTTTTTT,CATSRDVTGGGEKLFF
TRBV5-1,TRBD1,15,TRBJ1-4,.,TGCGCCAGCAGCCCTGAGGGACAGGGGTATGAAAAACTGTTTTTT,CASSPEGQGYEKLFF
TRBV5-1,TRBD2,14,TRBJ2-1,.,TGCGCCAGCACTATAGCGGGGCCCTACAATGAGCAGTTCTTC,CASTIAGPYNEQFF
TRBV6-5,TRBD1,13,TRBJ1-2,many,TGTGCCAGCATCCGTGACAGGGCGGGTGGCTACACCTTC,CASIRDRAGGYTF
TRBV27,.,15,TRBJ1-2,.,TGTGCCAGCAGTAGGAGGTCCGACCAAAACTATGGCTACACCTTC,CASSRRSDQNYGYTF
TRBV5-1,TRBD2,16,TRBJ2-1,.,TGCGCCAGCAGCTTGAACGGACTAGCGGGAGCGGATGAGCAGTTCTTC,CASSLNGLAGADEQFF
TRBV5-1,TRBD2,15,TRBJ2-7,.,TGCGCCAGCAGCTCCGGCGGCGGGAGGGCGGGGGAGCAGTACTTC,CASSSGGGRAGEQYF
TRBV28,.,16,TRBJ2-1,.,TGTGCCAGCAGTTTGCCAGGGCGTAGCTCCTACAATGAGCAGTTCTTC,CASSLPGRSSYNEQFF
TRBV27,TRBD2,17,TRBJ2-1,.,TGTGCCAGCAGTTTAGGAGGTCGGGGGGGGGTAAACAATGAGCAGTTCTTC,CASSLGGRGGVNNEQFF
TRBV27,.,12,TRBJ2-3,.,TGTGCCAGGAAGGGGCCCACAGATACGCAGTATTTT,CARKGPTDTQYF
TRBV19,TRBD1,15,TRBJ1-1,.,TGTGCCAGTAGTGCCCAGACAGGGCGGAACACTGAAGCTTTCTTT,CASSAQTGRNTEAFF
TRBV7-3,.,14,TRBJ1-1,.,TGTGCCAGCGCGATTTGGGGCGGGAACACTGAAGCTTTCTTT,CASAIWGGNTEAFF
TRBV28,TRBD2,17,TRBJ2-3,many,TGTGCCAGCAGTTTCCCACCTGGGAGCGGGGGGGCAGATACGCAGTATTTT,CASSFPPGSGGADTQYF
TRBV4-2,.,17,TRBJ1-5,.,TGTGCCAGCAGCCCATCCACGGGACACTATAGCAATCAGCCCCAGCATTTT,CASSPSTGHYSNQPQHF
TRBV29-1,TRBD1,14,TRBJ1-4,.,TGCAGCGTGGATTCAGGGGGTCGGAACGAAAAACTGTTTTTT,CSVDSGGRNEKLFF
TRBV27,.,17,TRBJ2-7,few,TGTGCCAGCAGTACCTCCCCTATAGCGGTTGGAGACTACGAGCAGTACTTC,CASSTSPIAVGDYEQYF
TRBV11-2,.,13,TRBJ2-7,.,TGTGCCAGCTTGATGTGGTCGGGACGCGAGCAGTACTTC,CASLMWSGREQYF
TRBV29-1,.,13,TRBJ1-2,.,TGCAGCGTTGAATCTCCAGGGTTAGGAGGCTACACCTTC,CSVESPGLGGYTF
TRBV5-1,TRBD1,15,TRBJ2-7,.,TGCGCCAGCAGCTTGGTCGGCCAGGGGGCAGAGGAGCAGTACTTC,CASSLVGQGAEEQYF
TRBV19,TRBD1,14,TRBJ1-4,.,TGTGCCAGTAGTACGGGACAGCGTAATGAAAAACTGTTTTTT,CASSTGQRNEKLFF
TRBV6-6,.,15,TRBJ2-7,.,TGTGCCAGCAGCCGATTTAGCACCAGCTCCTACGAGCAGTACTTC,CASSRFSTSSYEQYF
TRBV7-8,TRBD1,15,TRBJ1-1,.,TGTGCCAGCAGCTTAGGGTGGGCAGGGGGTACTGAAGCTTTCTTT,CASSLGWAGGTEAFF
TRBV5-1,.,11,TRBJ2-5,few,TGCGCCAGCAGCTTTCAAGAGACCCAGTACTTC,CASSFQETQYF
TRBV10-3,.,15,TRBJ1-5,.,TGTGCCATCAGTCCAGGGGAAGGAAGCAATCAGCCCCAGCATTTT,CAISPGEGSNQPQHF
TRBV7-9,.,13,TRBJ1-1,many,TGTGCCAGCAGCTTAGTGGCAAACACTGAAGCTTTCTTT,CASSLVANTEAFF
TRBV7-9,TRBD2,14,TRBJ2-1,.,TGTGCCAGCAGCTTAGGGACTAGTCTAAATGAGCAGTTCTTC,CASSLGTSLNEQFF
TRBV27,TRBD2,17,TRBJ2-1,.,TGTGCCAGCAGTTTAGGGACTAGCGGGAGTTGGGGGGATGAGCAGTTCTTC,CASSLGTSGSWGDEQFF
TRBV5-1,TRBD2,17,TRBJ2-1,.,TGCGCCAGCAGCTTTACCTATAGCGGGAGCTCCTACAATGAGCAGTTCTTC,CASSFTYSGSSYNEQFF
TRBV5-6,TRBD1,17,TRBJ1-2,.,TGTGCCAGCAGCTTGGGGGACAGGGGCCTAGTGGACTATGGCTACACCTTC,CASSLGDRGLVDYGYTF
TRBV18,TRBD2,18,TRBJ2-6,.,TGTGCCAGCTCCCGTACTAGCGGGGAGCACTCTGGGGCCAACGTCCTGACTTTC,CASSRTSGEHSGANVLTF
TRBV6-4,.,13,TRBJ1-1,.,TGTGCCAGCAGGAAACCAGGCAGCTCTGAAGCTTTCTTT,CASRKPGSSEAFF
TRBV18,TRBD1,17,TRBJ2-5,once,TGTGCCAGCTCACCAAAACGGTCAGGGGGTAATCAAGAGTCCCAGTACTTC,CASSPKRSGGNQESQYF
TRBV28,.,15,TRBJ1-2,.,TGTGCCAGCAGTTTAATGAGGGTAACTAACTATGGCTACACCTTC,CASSLMRVTNYGYTF
TRBV5-1,TRBD2,14,TRBJ2-7,.,TGCGCCAGTTCTTACGGGGCGGGAGGGCAGGAGCAGTACTTC,CASSYGAGGQEQYF
TRBV5-5,.,14,TRBJ2-3,.,TGTGCCAGCAGACCGGACTACTACACAGATACGCAGTATTTT,CASRPDYYTDTQYF
TRBV6-1,.,14,TRBJ1-5,.,TGTGCCAGCAGTAGGACAGAATCAAATCAGCCCCAGCATTTT,CASSRTESNQPQHF
TRBV18,TRBD1,13,TRBJ2-1,few,TGTGCCAGCTCACCAACAGGGGGCGGCGAGGAGTTCTTC,CASSPTGGGEEFF
TRBV4-1,TRBD1,16,TRBJ2-5,.,TGCGCCAGCAGCCGAGGACAGGGGACGTACCAAGAGACCCAGTACTTC,CASSRGQGTYQETQYF
TRBV29-1,.,14,TRBJ2-1,.,TGCAGCGTTGTCGAACTAGTGGTATACAATGAGCAGTTCTTC,CSVVELVVYNEQFF
TRBV5-4,.,12,TRBJ2-1,few,TGTGCCAGCAGCTTGGATTCCCATGAGCAGTTCTTC,CASSLDSHEQFF
TRBV6-5,TRBD2,16,TRBJ2-1,.,TGTGCCAGCAGTTACTCTGCTAGCGGGAGCCAGTGGGAGCAGTTCTTC,CASSYSASGSQWEQFF
TRBV19,.,12,TRBJ1-1,.,TGTGCCAGTAGCAATGGACGGCGTGAAGCTTTCTTT,CASSNGRREAFF
TRBV6-5,.,14,TRBJ2-2,.,TGTGCCAGCAGTTACTCGATGCTCGGCGGGGAGCTGTTTTTT,CASSYSMLGGELFF
TRBV6-1,.,14,TRBJ2-5,.,TGTGCCAGCAGTGAGAGGAGCCGTCCGGAGACCCAGTACTTC,CASSERSRPETQYF
TRBV6-1,TRBD1,11,TRBJ1-5,.,TGTGCCAGCAGTTCGACAGGGGCGAGGCATTTT,CASSSTGARHF